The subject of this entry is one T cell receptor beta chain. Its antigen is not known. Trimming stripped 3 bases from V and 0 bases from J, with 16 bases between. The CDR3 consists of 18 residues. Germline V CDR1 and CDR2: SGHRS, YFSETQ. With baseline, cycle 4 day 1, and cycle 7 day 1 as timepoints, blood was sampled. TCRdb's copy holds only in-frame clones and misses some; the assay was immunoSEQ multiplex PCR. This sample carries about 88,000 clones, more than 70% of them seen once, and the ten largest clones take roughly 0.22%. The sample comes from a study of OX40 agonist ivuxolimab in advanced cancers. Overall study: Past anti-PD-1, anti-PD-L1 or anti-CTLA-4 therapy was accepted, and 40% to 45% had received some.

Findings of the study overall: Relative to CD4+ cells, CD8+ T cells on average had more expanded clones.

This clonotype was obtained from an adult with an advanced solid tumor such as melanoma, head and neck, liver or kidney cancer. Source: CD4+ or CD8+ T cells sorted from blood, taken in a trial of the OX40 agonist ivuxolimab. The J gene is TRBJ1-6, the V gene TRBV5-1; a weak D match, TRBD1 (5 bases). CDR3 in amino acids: CASSWGDYASSYNSPLHF. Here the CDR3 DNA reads TGCGCCAGCAGCTGGGGGGACTATGCAAGCTCCTATAATTCACCCCTCCACTTT.